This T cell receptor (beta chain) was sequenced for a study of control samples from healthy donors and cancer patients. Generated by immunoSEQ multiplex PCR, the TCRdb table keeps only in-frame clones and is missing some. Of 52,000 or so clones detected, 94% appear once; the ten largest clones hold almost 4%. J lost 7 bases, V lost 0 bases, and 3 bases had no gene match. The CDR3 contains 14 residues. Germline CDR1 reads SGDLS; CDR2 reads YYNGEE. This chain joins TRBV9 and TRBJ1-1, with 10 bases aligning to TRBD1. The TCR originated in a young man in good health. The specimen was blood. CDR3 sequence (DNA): TGTGCCAGCAGCGTAGAAGGGACAGGGGATGAAGCTTTCTTT. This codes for CASSVEGTGDEAFF.